This T cell receptor (beta chain) was identified during a study of blood T cell repertoires in COVID-19. Some clones are missing from TCRdb's copy, which holds only in-frame ones; the method was immunoSEQ multiplex PCR. The sample contains approximately 400,000 clones, roughly 90% of which appear only once. Cohorts were assigned according to the clinical history that participants reported. Germline V gene data show CDR1 as SGHTA and CDR2 as FQGNSA. V shed 5 bases and J shed 2 bases, with 12 bases lying between them. The CDR3 runs to 14 residues. Material for sequencing was PBMCs or T cells enriched from blood (not recorded which). The receptor was derived from a middle-aged woman who had been exposed to COVID-19. V and J are TRBV7-2 and TRBJ1-1, with a weak D call TRBD1 (6 bases). The CDR3 protein is CASSAQQGNTEAFF. The CDR3, as DNA: TGTGCCAGCAGCGCCCAACAGGGAAACACTGAAGCTTTCTTT.